A single T cell receptor (beta chain) is shown here with its context. The antigen is undetermined. The data stem from a study of OX40 agonist ivuxolimab in advanced cancers. The study, taken as a whole, reports: Those patients achieving a partial response at 0.1-3.0 mg/kg showed among the lowest clonal expansion.

The CDR3 totals 14 residues. Trimming pared 3 bases from V and 3 bases from J, leaving 13 bases between. Per the germline V gene, CDR1 is SGHDT and CDR2 is YYEEEE. Profiled with immunoSEQ multiplex PCR; TCRdb holds only in-frame clones, not every one. The sample carries around 100,000 clones, more than 95% recorded once. This chain connects TRBV5-6 to TRBJ2-7, with D perhaps matching TRBD1 (7 bases). The sequence derives from an adult with an advanced solid tumor such as melanoma, head and neck, liver or kidney cancer. Sequences were derived from CD4+ or CD8+ T cells sorted from blood, sampled in a trial of the OX40 agonist ivuxolimab. CDR3 in DNA: TGTGCCAGCAGCTCGCAGGGGGGCGACTACGAGCAGTACTTC. It is translated as CASSSQGGDYEQYF.